This is a list of T cell receptor beta chains from one sample in a study of blood T cell repertoires in COVID-19. TCRdb keeps only in-frame clones here, not all; method: immunoSEQ multiplex PCR. The table lists 150,000 to 200,000 clones, around 80% of them singletons, with approximately 8% in the top ten. Sequenced: peripheral blood. The source is a man between 60 and 75 years old with acute or convalescent COVID-19. Both conserved end residues are trimmed from each CDR3. The D gene is left open where the match is weak.

v_call,d_call,j_call,cdr3_aa
TRBV9,TRBD2,TRBJ2-3,ASSVAGGGPDTQY
TRBV9,.,TRBJ2-7,ASSVSGFGGDEQY
TRBV19,.,TRBJ1-2,ASSVWGLRTEYGYT
TRBV11-2,.,TRBJ2-3,ASSPGSTDTQY
TRBV25-1,.,TRBJ2-5,ASSDLHDSWVTQY
TRBV7-2,.,TRBJ1-5,ASSWGRSALPQPQH
TRBV30,TRBD1,TRBJ2-5,AGTTGGQETQY
TRBV4-2,.,TRBJ2-5,ASSQEKSSGETQY
TRBV30,TRBD2,TRBJ2-1,AWSVPETSGGPTYNEQF
TRBV6-5,.,TRBJ2-3,ASSSGRTSTDTQY
TRBV30,.,TRBJ1-5,AWSEHSNQPQH
TRBV6-5,.,TRBJ2-7,ASSYSISYEQY
TRBV7-9,TRBD1,TRBJ2-7,ASSHKYRGQCCEQY
TRBV6-2/TRBV6-3,.,TRBJ1-1,ASSGTPQAF
TRBV30,TRBD1,TRBJ1-1,AWSRQGPLEAF
TRBV5-6,.,TRBJ1-4,ASSLVKIGSTNEKLF
TRBV18,TRBD2,TRBJ2-3,ASSRGLGAGTDTQY
TRBV29-1,TRBD1,TRBJ1-2,SFWTGGVYGYT
TRBV7-2,.,TRBJ1-5,ASSLRDQPQH
TRBV6-5,.,TRBJ2-1,ATRLWGVDEQF
TRBV2,TRBD2,TRBJ2-1,ASWTSMGNEQF
TRBV5-4,TRBD2,TRBJ2-3,ASSFGGGSDTQY
TRBV24-1,.,TRBJ2-2,ATSDPRGINTGELF
TRBV7-8,.,TRBJ2-1,ASSLRDKSSYNEQF